A single sample is the source of the 21 T cell receptor beta chains below, sequenced in a study of cytomegalovirus exposure and HLA in healthy donors. Researchers ran the PCR with 60 Vbeta and 13 Jbeta primers. The protocol was immunoSEQ multiplex PCR, while the TCRdb copy is restricted to in-frame clones and leaves out a portion. Of 90,000 to 120,000 clones listed, 65% to 80% are singletons. The sample consisted of PBMCs. The receptors derive from a male donor in good health and CMV-seronegative.

V gene TRBV4-1 combines with J gene TRBJ2-1; 9 bases are a match to TRBD2. Germline values: CDR1 MGHRA, CDR2 YSYEKL. The J segment lost 6 bases and the V segment lost 3 bases, leaving 6 bases of the junction unmatched. The CDR3 extends over 15 amino acids. CDR3 residues: CASSQVAGVGNEQFF. For the CDR3, the DNA is TGCGCCAGCAGCCAGGTAGCGGGAGTAGGCAATGAGCAGTTCTTC.

This chain joins TRBV27 and TRBJ2-3, with D perhaps matching TRBD1 (6 bases). The germline V and J ends were trimmed by 4 bases and 3 bases, with 11 bases remaining between them. There are 14 residues in the CDR3. The germline CDR1 and CDR2 sequences are MNHEY and SMNVEV (reference sequence). This CDR3 reads CASSYLTGTDTQYF. In DNA, the CDR3 is TGTGCCAGCAGTTACTTAACAGGGACAGATACGCAGTATTTT.

The V gene is TRBV11-2, the J gene TRBJ2-2, with 7 bases identical to TRBD1. Germline values: CDR1 SGHAT, CDR2 FQNNGV. The CDR3 is made up of 15 amino acids. The V and J ends lost 1 base and 7 bases, in that order; junction bases with no gene match: 6. The CDR3 protein is CASSLVAQGNGELFF. The CDR3 DNA reads TGTGCCAGCAGCTTAGTAGCACAGGGGAACGGGGAGCTGTTTTTT.

This sequence joins TRBV11-3 and TRBJ2-1; D gene unclear. Trimming pared 0 bases from V and 6 bases from J, leaving 9 bases between. In germline, CDR1 is SGHNT, CDR2 YENEEA. The CDR3 runs 14 residues. The DNA for the CDR3 is TGTGCCAGCAGCTTAGATTACAGCAGCAATGAGCAGTTCTTC. Amino acids: CASSLDYSSNEQFF.

Only a few counts were recorded for this clone. This chain links TRBV5-8 with TRBJ1-2; D gene unclear. This CDR3 has 9 amino acids. CDR1 is SGHTS and CDR2 is YDEGEE in the germline V gene. Trimming shortened V by 6 bases and J by 9 bases, and 6 bases separated the two germline ends. CDR3 in DNA: TGTGCCAGCAAACAAAGCTACACCTTC. Translating it yields CASKQSYTF. The full variable domain, in which reference TRBV5-8 and TRBJ1-2 provide the parts outside the CDR3, is EAGVTQSPTHLIKTRGQQATLRCSPISGHTSVYWYQQALGLGLQFLLWYDEGEERNRGNFPPRFSGRQFPNYSSELNVNALELEDSALYLCASKQSYTFGSGTRLTVV.

Note on this clone: The sample carries other DNA sequences with the same CDR3. V and J are TRBV5-1 and TRBJ2-1, with D possibly matching TRBD2 (5 bases). CDR3 size: 16 residues. Germline lookup yields CDR1 SGHRS and CDR2 YFSETQ. With 0 bases removed from V and 0 bases from J, the gap between germline ends came to 10 bases. In DNA form, the CDR3 reads TGCGCCAGCAGCTTGGTCGCGGGCAGCTCCTACAATGAGCAGTTCTTC. Residues: CASSLVAGSSYNEQFF.

This clone has a handful of counts. The chain has TRBV5-1 and TRBJ2-5; 8 nucleotides line up with TRBD2. There are 15 residues in the CDR3. The V gene end was trimmed by 0 bases and the J gene end by 3 bases; junction bases not matched to a gene: 4. Looked up from germline, CDR1 is SGHRS and CDR2 is YFSETQ. The CDR3 loop reads CASSLGLANKETQYF. DNA for the CDR3: TGCGCCAGCAGCTTGGGACTAGCGAACAAAGAGACCCAGTACTTC.

Note on this clone: The identical CDR3 is also encoded by other nucleotide sequences in the sample. This chain links TRBV18 with TRBJ2-7, with D unresolved. Trimming removed 6 bases from V and 3 bases from J, with 12 bases in between. Germline V lookup: CDR1 KGHSH, CDR2 LQKENI. The CDR3 sequence is 13 residues long. The CDR3 here is CASSPGLDYEQYF. CDR3 DNA sequence: TGTGCCAGCTCTCCGGGTTTGGACTACGAGCAGTACTTC. Full variable domain (rest looked up from reference TRBV18 and TRBJ2-7): NAGVMQNPRHLVRRRGQEARLRCSPMKGHSHVYWYRQLPEEGLKFMVYLQKENIIDESGMPKERFSAEFPKEGPSILRIQQVVRGDSAAYFCASSPGLDYEQYFGPGTRLTVT.

This clone is a singleton in its sample. The J gene is TRBJ2-7, the V gene TRBV5-4, with 7 bases fitting TRBD2. The V and J ends lost 5 bases and 0 bases, in that order; junction bases with no gene match: 11. The germline CDR1 and CDR2 sequences are SGHNT and YYREEE (reference sequence). There are 16 residues in the CDR3. The CDR3 DNA reads TGTGCCAGCAGTCCCTTCTCAAGCGGGGCCTCCTACGAGCAGTACTTC. This encodes CASSPFSSGASYEQYF.

This clone was seen a few times. The chain carries TRBV28 and TRBJ1-5; maybe TRBD1 (6 bases). Germline V gene data show CDR1 as MDHEN and CDR2 as SYDVKM. Deletions cut 6 bases from V and 0 bases from J, with 12 bases between. CDR3 length equals 15 residues. The CDR3 spells CASRLGHNSNQPQHF. DNA for the CDR3: TGTGCCAGCAGGCTGGGACACAATAGCAATCAGCCCCAGCATTTT.

CDR3 residues: CASSRQIYEQYF. CDR3 nucleotides: TGTGCCAGCAGCCGACAGATATACGAGCAGTACTTC. J is TRBJ2-7 and V is TRBV6-6, with D possibly matching TRBD1 (5 bases). The germline V gene encodes CDR1 MNHNY and CDR2 SVGAGI (reference sequence). The CDR3 totals 12 residues. Trimming removed 6 bases from V and 4 bases from J, with 10 bases in between.

The chain has TRBV4-1 and TRBJ2-2; 8 nucleotides align to TRBD2. V shed 0 bases, J shed 9 bases, and the junction held 9 bases outside the gene matches. The CDR3 is 16 amino acids. Germline V gene lookup returns CDR1 MGHRA and CDR2 YSYEKL. CDR3 coding DNA: TGCGCCAGCAGCCAAGATTTCCCAGCGGGGGTACGGGAGCTGTTTTTT. It encodes CASSQDFPAGVRELFF.

The chain carries TRBV27 and TRBJ2-7, with 9 positions matching TRBD1. CDR3 length equals 15 residues. V dropped 6 bases and J dropped 1; count of bases not matched to a gene: 7. Germline V lookup: CDR1 MNHEY, CDR2 SMNVEV (reference sequence). CDR3 nucleotides: TGTGCCAGCAGGTTAGGGACAGGGAATTCCTACGAGCAGTACTTC. It is translated as CASRLGTGNSYEQYF.

The chain combines TRBV7-9 with TRBJ1-2; tentatively, D is TRBD1 (5 bases). The CDR3 spans 11 residues. V was pared by 11 bases and J by 3 bases, with 10 bases between. Germline values: CDR1 SEHNR, CDR2 FQNEAQ (reference sequence). CDR3 protein: CAAGRDYGYTF. The CDR3, as DNA: TGTGCCGCGGGGCGCGACTATGGCTACACCTTC.

The chain has TRBV29-1 and TRBJ2-2; D gene unclear. The CDR3 has 15 amino acids. Trimming took off 0 bases at V and 1 base at J, with 9 bases between the two ends. Germline-derived CDR1 and CDR2 are SQVTM and ANQGSEA. CDR3 sequence: CSVEEAAVNTGELFF. The CDR3, as DNA: TGCAGCGTTGAAGAGGCGGCAGTGAACACCGGGGAGCTGTTTTTT.

The chain employs TRBV7-2 and TRBJ2-1, with TRBD2 matching 11 bases. V lost 3 bases and J lost 9; bases outside the gene matches: 7. This CDR3 region has 15 residues. Germline loops: CDR1 SGHTA, CDR2 FQGNSA. The CDR3 sequence is CASSFSGRAGGEQFF. The DNA for the CDR3 is TGTGCCAGCAGCTTTAGCGGGAGGGCAGGGGGTGAGCAGTTCTTC.

The V gene is TRBV6-4, the J gene TRBJ1-1, with D unresolved. Germline lookup yields CDR1 MRHNA and CDR2 SNTAGT. The CDR3 spans 13 residues. V was shortened by 4 bases and J by 2 bases, with 8 bases between the two germline ends. The CDR3 nucleotides are TGTGCCAGCAGTGTGGAGGATAACACTGAAGCTTTCTTT. It encodes CASSVEDNTEAFF.

This clone was recorded only once. This sequence joins TRBV19 and TRBJ2-7; 12 bases match TRBD2. CDR1 and CDR2 from the germline V gene are LNHDA and SQIVND (reference sequence). Losses at the gene ends were 5 bases for V and 3 bases for J; bases not matched to a gene: 11. The CDR3 is made up of 17 amino acids. In DNA, the CDR3 is TGTGCCAGTAGTGTGACTAGCGGGGGCCACGAAAGCTACGAGCAGTACTTC. Encoded protein: CASSVTSGGHESYEQYF. Based on the CDR3 plus reference TRBV19 and TRBJ2-7, the full variable domain is DGGITQSPKYLFRKEGQNVTLSCEQNLNHDAMYWYRQDPGQGLRLIYYSQIVNDFQKGDIAEGYSVSREKKESFPLTVTSAQKNPTAFYLCASSVTSGGHESYEQYFGPGTRLTVT.

In DNA, the CDR3 is TGTGCTAGTGGTTTGGTACTGAAGAGCTCCTACAATGAGCAGTTCTTC. Amino acids: CASGLVLKSSYNEQFF. The V and J genes are TRBV12-5 and TRBJ2-1; no clear D gene. The CDR3 has 16 residues. The germline V and J ends were trimmed by 0 bases and 0 bases, with 9 bases remaining between them. CDR1 is LGHNT and CDR2 is FRNRAP in the germline V gene.

The rearrangement joins TRBV4-2 to TRBJ2-5; TRBD2 matches 9 bases. Looked up from germline, CDR1 is LGHNA and CDR2 is YNFKEQ. The CDR3 has 13 residues. After removal of 5 bases from V and 5 bases from J, the junction contained 3 bases not matched to a gene. The chain's CDR3 is CASSESGRETQYF. The CDR3 DNA reads as TGTGCCAGCAGCGAAAGCGGGAGGGAGACCCAGTACTTC.

The chain employs TRBV4-1 and TRBJ2-7; 9 nucleotides line up with TRBD1. The V gene end was trimmed by 4 bases and the J gene end by 3 bases; junction bases not matched to a gene: 7. The length of the CDR3 is 15 residues. CDR1 MGHRA and CDR2 YSYEKL come from the germline V gene. CDR3 in DNA: TGCGCCAGCAGCCGACAGACAGGGGGGCACTACGAGCAGTACTTC. Amino acids: CASSRQTGGHYEQYF.